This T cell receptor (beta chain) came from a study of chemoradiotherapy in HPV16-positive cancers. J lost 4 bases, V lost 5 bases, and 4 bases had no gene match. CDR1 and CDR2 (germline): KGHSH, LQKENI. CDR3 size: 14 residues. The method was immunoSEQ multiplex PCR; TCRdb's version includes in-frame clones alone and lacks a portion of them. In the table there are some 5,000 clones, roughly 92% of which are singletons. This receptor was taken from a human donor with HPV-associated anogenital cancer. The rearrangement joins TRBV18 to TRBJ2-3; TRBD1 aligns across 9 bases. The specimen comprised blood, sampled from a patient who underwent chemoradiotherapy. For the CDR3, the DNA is TGTGCCAGCTCAGCGGGACAGGGACCAGATACGCAGTATTTT. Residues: CASSAGQGPDTQYF.